The 8 T cell receptor beta chains listed next were all sequenced from one sample in a study of CD8+ T cells in alopecia areata. Treatment here: oral pan-JAK inhibitor, 5-10 mg twice daily. Following extraction, RNA underwent reverse transcription to cDNA, which served as the sequencing template. Libraries were prepared by immunoSEQ multiplex PCR; TCRdb keeps only in-frame clonotypes and omits some of them. This sample has about 190,000 clones, with 45% to 65% found just once. Sequenced material: CD4+ T cells sorted from blood, taken at week 4, from a patient treated with tofacitinib. All receptors come from a human donor with alopecia areata.

This clone was detected only a few times. The identical CDR3 is also encoded by other nucleotide sequences in the sample. The J gene is TRBJ1-5, the V gene TRBV18; no clear D gene. Trimming took off 3 bases at V and 3 bases at J, with 9 bases between the two ends. This CDR3 comprises 14 residues. Germline CDR1 KGHSH, CDR2 LQKENI. CDR3 coding DNA: TGTGCCAGCTCACCGAGCACGGACAATCAGCCCCAGCATTTT. As protein: CASSPSTDNQPQHF.

This chain uses TRBV5-1 with TRBJ2-5; the D is unclear. The CDR3 runs to 14 residues. The germline V gene has CDR1 SGHRS and CDR2 YFSETQ. With 2 bases removed from V and 0 bases from J, the gap between germline ends came to 8 bases. The CDR3 protein is CASSLRTDQETQYF. The CDR3 bases are TGCGCCAGCAGCTTACGGACGGACCAAGAGACCCAGTACTTC.

The chain has TRBV7-9 and TRBJ2-1, with 9 bases lining up with TRBD1. The CDR3 is 16 amino acids. J lost 9 bases, V lost 5 bases, and 14 bases had no gene match. Germline CDR1 is SEHNR and CDR2 is FQNEAQ (reference sequence). DNA of the CDR3: TGTGCCAGCAGCCCGGGGGACAGGGTAGCCGGGAGTGAGCAGTTCTTC. It encodes CASSPGDRVAGSEQFF.

The V gene is TRBV6-5, the J gene TRBJ2-6, with 7 bases matching TRBD2. V lost 6 bases and J lost 2; bases outside the gene matches: 4. The CDR3 contains 15 residues. Germline CDR1 is MNHEY and CDR2 is SVGAGI. CDR3 DNA: TGTGCCAGCAGCCGGGGGGTACCTGGGGCCAACGTCCTGACTTTC. Amino acids: CASSRGVPGANVLTF.

The chain combines TRBV4-3 with TRBJ1-4; the D is unclear. This CDR3 is built from 15 residues. V lost 4 bases to trimming and J lost 5 bases, with 14 bases between them. CDR1 is LGHNA, CDR2 YSLEER, per germline. The CDR3 region has the DNA TGCGCCAGCAGCCTCCGGACGAACGCAAATGAAAAACTGTTTTTT. Its protein is CASSLRTNANEKLFF.

The chain combines TRBV30 with TRBJ2-5; a weak D match, TRBD2 (5 bases). CDR1 is GTSNPN, CDR2 SVGIG, per germline (reference sequence). The CDR3 spans 12 residues. Trimming removed 0 bases from V and 5 bases from J, with 7 bases in between. The CDR3 loop reads CAWSVSGETQYF. The DNA for the CDR3 is TGTGCCTGGAGTGTATCGGGGGAGACCCAGTACTTC.

This chain joins TRBV19 and TRBJ2-5, with 8 bases identical to TRBD1. TRBJ2-7 matches the DNA end more closely, so the J call is doubtful. From germline, CDR1 is LNHDA and CDR2 SQIVND (reference sequence). This CDR3 contains 12 residues. CDR3 DNA sequence: TGTGCCAGTAGACAGGGGGCCTACGAGCAGTACTTC. Translated, it gives CASRQGAYEQYF.

This clone was seen more than once but under ten times. A much larger clone differs by one base, so this may be a read error. The V call is TRBV7-2, the J call TRBJ2-1; no firm D call. Trimming left V 7 bases short and J 3 bases short, with 4 bases between. CDR1 SGHTA and CDR2 FQGNSA come from the germline V gene. This CDR3 has 11 amino acids. CDR3 amino acids: CASTLYNEQFF. In nucleotides, the CDR3 is TGTGCCAGCACCCTCTACAATGAGCAGTTCTTC.